Each of the 3 T cell receptor beta chains below was sequenced from the same sample in a study of cytomegalovirus exposure and HLA in healthy donors. Primers included in the PCR were 60 Vbeta and 13 Jbeta primers. Sequenced by immunoSEQ multiplex PCR; TCRdb stores in-frame clones only, minus some. The sample lists about 150,000 clones; approximately 75% were seen once. The material sequenced was PBMCs. Receptors originate from a man aged 18 to 29 in good health and CMV-seronegative.

The chain is built from TRBV5-1 and TRBJ1-5; D is uncertain. Germline loops: CDR1 SGHRS, CDR2 YFSETQ. V gave up 2 bases and J gave up 4 bases, with 7 bases separating them. This CDR3 is 13 amino acids long. Written as DNA, the CDR3 is TGCGCCAGCAGCTTAGAGGTTAATCAGCCCCAGCATTTT. Its protein is CASSLEVNQPQHF.

The chain joins TRBV7-2 to TRBJ1-4; 8 nucleotides align to TRBD1. The CDR3 spans 15 residues. Germline V gene lookup returns CDR1 SGHTA and CDR2 FQGNSA. After removal of 1 base from V and 8 bases from J, the junction contained 6 bases not matched to a gene. The CDR3 spells CASSLVPSGGEKLFF. Here the CDR3 DNA reads TGTGCCAGCAGCTTAGTTCCGTCAGGGGGCGAAAAACTGTTTTTT.

The gene calls are TRBV9 and TRBJ2-1; D gene unclear. Between the trimmed V and J ends, which lost 4 bases and 7 bases, there was a span of 9 bases. Germline V gene sequence: CDR1 SGDLS, CDR2 YYNGEE. The CDR3 is 12 amino acids. The CDR3 nucleotides read TGTGCCAGCAGCCTAACCGGGAATGAGCAGTTCTTC. This encodes CASSLTGNEQFF.